This TCR beta chain stems from a study of T cells after yellow fever vaccination. Regarding the study as a whole: Relatively few clonotypes were ones that appeared in both CD4 and CD8 compartments. Weaker overall, the secondary response nonetheless peaked faster (day 5 versus 15).

A few counts support this clonotype. Its matching antigen is unknown. The study made its TCR cDNA through 5'RACE template switching. That step introduced a universal primer site along with UMIs. TCRdb redid the calling of the 5' RACE reads with MiXCR, one entry per CDR3 protein. The top ten clones hold over 12% of a sample with approximately 550,000 distinct CDR3 sequences, roughly 13% of them seen once. Germline CDR1 SGHTA, CDR2 FQGTGA. V lost 3 bases and J lost 7; bases outside the gene matches: 5. CDR3 size: 14 residues. The source material was PBMCs, sampled on the day of the yellow fever booster vaccination. This TCR was recovered from a man aged 25-40 years who received the YFV17D yellow fever vaccine. The rearrangement joins TRBV7-3 to TRBJ2-5, with 10 nucleotides matching TRBD2. The CDR3 nucleotides are TGTGCCAGCAGCTTGGGGGCTAGCGGGGGGACCCAGTACTTC. Its protein product is CASSLGASGGTQYF.